This TCR beta chain emerged from a study of blood T cell repertoires in COVID-19. Study-level background: Sources were T cells, B-cell-depleted T cells, or PBMCs; the material itself was cDNA or gDNA.

Authors' methods: Reference gene primer amplification gave estimated nucleated cell counts. Assay: immunoSEQ multiplex PCR; the TCRdb copy retains only in-frame clones and omits some. The V and J calls and clone size are taken from that table; D and trimming were inferred from the DNA. The repertoire has approximately 260,000 clones, approximately 90% of them found once; the top ten carry around 1.2%. The age range of participants was 18 to 89 years, with residence in about 25 US areas. CDR3 size: 14 residues. Unmatched junction bases numbered 4, after V lost 6 bases and J lost 10 bases. In germline, CDR1 is SNHLY, CDR2 FYNNEI.

This chain links TRBV2 with TRBJ2-1; TRBD2 aligns across 15 bases. The source is a middle-aged woman with acute COVID-19. Specimen: PBMCs or T cells enriched from blood (not recorded which). The CDR3 spells CASSPGLAGGEQFF. The CDR3 coding sequence is TGTGCCAGCAGCCCGGGACTAGCGGGAGGAGAGCAGTTCTTC.